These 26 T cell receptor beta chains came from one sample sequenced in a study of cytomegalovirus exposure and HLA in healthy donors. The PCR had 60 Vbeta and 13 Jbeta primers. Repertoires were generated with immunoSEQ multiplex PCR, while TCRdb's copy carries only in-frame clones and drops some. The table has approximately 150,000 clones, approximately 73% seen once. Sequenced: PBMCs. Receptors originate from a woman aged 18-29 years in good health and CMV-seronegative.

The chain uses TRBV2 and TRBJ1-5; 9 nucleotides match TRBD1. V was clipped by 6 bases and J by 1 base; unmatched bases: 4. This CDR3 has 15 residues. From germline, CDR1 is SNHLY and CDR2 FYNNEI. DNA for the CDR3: TGTGCCAGCAGAAAGGACAGGGGAAGCAATCAGCCCCAGCATTTT. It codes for CASRKDRGSNQPQHF. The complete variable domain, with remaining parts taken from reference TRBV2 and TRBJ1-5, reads EPEVTQTPSHQVTQMGQEVILRCVPISNHLYFYWYRQILGQKVEFLVSFYNNEISEKSEIFDDQFSVERPDGSNFTLKIRSTKLEDSAMYFCASRKDRGSNQPQHFGDGTRLSIL.

The CDR3 loop reads CATKNGQGRSGANVLTF. The CDR3 bases are TGTGCCACCAAAAACGGACAGGGGAGGTCTGGGGCCAACGTCCTGACTTTC. The rearrangement uses TRBV2 and TRBJ2-6; 9 positions match TRBD1. With V trimmed by 10 bases and J by 1 base, 11 bases remained unmatched. The CDR3 loop spans 17 amino acids. Per germline, CDR1 SNHLY and CDR2 FYNNEI. The variable domain in full, completed from reference TRBV2 and TRBJ2-6, reads EPEVTQTPSHQVTQMGQEVILRCVPISNHLYFYWYRQILGQKVEFLVSFYNNEISEKSEIFDDQFSVERPDGSNFTLKIRSTKLEDSAMYFCATKNGQGRSGANVLTFGAGSRLTVL.

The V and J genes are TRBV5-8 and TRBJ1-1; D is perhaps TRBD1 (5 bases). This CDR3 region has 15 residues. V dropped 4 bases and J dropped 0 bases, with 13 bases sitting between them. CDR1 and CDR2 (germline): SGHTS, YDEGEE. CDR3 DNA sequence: TGTGCCAGCAGCCCCCAAGGGGTATTGAACACTGAAGCTTTCTTT. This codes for CASSPQGVLNTEAFF.

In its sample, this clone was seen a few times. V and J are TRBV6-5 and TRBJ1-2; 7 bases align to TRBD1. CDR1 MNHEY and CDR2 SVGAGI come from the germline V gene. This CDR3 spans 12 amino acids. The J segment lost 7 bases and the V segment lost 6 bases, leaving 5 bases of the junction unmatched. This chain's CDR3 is CASSLDRVGYTF. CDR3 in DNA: TGTGCCAGCAGCCTCGACAGGGTTGGCTACACCTTC.

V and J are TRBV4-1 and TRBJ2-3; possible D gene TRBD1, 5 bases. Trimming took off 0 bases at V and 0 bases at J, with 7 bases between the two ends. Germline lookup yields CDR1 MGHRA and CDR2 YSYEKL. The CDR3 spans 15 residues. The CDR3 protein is CASSQDWTSTDTQYF. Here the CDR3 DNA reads TGCGCCAGCAGCCAAGATTGGACAAGCACAGATACGCAGTATTTT.

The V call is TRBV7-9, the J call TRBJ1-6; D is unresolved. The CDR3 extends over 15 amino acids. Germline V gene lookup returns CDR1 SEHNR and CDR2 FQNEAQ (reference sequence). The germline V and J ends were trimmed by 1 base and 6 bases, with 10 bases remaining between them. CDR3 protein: CASSLGGLVNSPLHF. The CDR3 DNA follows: TGTGCCAGCAGCTTAGGTGGGCTCGTTAATTCACCCCTCCACTTT.

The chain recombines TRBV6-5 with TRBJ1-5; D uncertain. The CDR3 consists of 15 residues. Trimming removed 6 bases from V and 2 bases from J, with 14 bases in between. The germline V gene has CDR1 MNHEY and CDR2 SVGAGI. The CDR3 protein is CASSSGAIGNQPQHF. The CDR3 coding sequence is TGTGCCAGCAGCTCGGGAGCTATAGGCAATCAGCCCCAGCATTTT.

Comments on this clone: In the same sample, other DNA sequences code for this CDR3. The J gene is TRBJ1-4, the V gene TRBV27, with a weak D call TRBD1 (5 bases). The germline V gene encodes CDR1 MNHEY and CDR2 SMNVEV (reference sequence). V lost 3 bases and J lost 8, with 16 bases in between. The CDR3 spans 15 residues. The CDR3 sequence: CASSFLREMGEKLFF. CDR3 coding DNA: TGTGCCAGCAGTTTTCTCAGGGAAATGGGGGAAAAACTGTTTTTT. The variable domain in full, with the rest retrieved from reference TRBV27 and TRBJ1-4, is EAQVTQNPRYLITVTGKKLTVTCSQNMNHEYMSWYRQDPGLGLRQIYYSMNVEVTDKGDVPEGYKVSRKEKRNFPLILESPSPNQTSLYFCASSFLREMGEKLFFGSGTQLSVL.

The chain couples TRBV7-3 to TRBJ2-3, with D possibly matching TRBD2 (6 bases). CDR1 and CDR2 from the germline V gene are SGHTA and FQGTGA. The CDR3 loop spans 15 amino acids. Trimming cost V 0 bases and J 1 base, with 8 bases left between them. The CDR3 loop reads CASSLTGGGTDTQYF. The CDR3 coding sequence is TGTGCCAGCAGCTTAACGGGGGGTGGCACAGATACGCAGTATTTT.

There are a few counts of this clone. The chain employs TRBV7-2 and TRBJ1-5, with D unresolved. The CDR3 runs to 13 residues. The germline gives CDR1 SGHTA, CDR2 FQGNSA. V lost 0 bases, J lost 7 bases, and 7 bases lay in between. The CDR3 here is CASSLARPQPQHF. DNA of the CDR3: TGTGCCAGCAGCTTAGCCCGTCCCCAGCCCCAGCATTTT.

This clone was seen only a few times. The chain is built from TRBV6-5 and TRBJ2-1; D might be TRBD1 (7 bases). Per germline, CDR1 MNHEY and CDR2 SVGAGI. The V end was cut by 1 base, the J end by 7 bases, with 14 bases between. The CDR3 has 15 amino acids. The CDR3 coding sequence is TGTGCCAGCAGTTACTTGTCAGGGGGGTCGAATGAGCAGTTCTTC. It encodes CASSYLSGGSNEQFF.

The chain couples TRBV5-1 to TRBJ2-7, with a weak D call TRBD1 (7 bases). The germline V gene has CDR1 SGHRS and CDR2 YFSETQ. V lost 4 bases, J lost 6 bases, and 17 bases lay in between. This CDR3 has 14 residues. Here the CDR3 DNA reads TGCGCCAGCAGCCCGGGGGTAGGGGGCGGCGAGCAGTACGTC. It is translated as CASSPGVGGGEQYV.

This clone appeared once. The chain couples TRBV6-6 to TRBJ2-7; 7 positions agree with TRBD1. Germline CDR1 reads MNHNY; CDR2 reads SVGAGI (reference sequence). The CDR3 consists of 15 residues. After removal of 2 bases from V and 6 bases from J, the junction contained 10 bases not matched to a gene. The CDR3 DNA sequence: TGTGCCAGCAGTTACCACCCGGGACAGACCCTCGAGCAGTACGTC. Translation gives CASSYHPGQTLEQYV.

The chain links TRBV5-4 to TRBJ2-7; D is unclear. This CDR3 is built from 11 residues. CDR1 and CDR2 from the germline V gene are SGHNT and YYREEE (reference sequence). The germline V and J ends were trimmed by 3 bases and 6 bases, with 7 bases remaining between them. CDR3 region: CASSSGGEQYF. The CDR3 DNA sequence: TGTGCCAGCAGCTCCGGTGGCGAGCAGTACTTC.

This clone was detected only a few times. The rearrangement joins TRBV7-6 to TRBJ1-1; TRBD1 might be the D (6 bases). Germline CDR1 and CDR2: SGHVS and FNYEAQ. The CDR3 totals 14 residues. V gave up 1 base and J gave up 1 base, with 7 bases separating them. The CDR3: CASSLGTANTEAFF. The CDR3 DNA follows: TGTGCCAGCAGCTTAGGGACAGCGAACACTGAAGCTTTCTTT.

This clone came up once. This chain's CDR3 is CATSRDLWVGALGYTF. The DNA for the CDR3 is TGTGCCACCAGCAGAGATCTTTGGGTGGGGGCTCTTGGCTACACCTTC. This chain joins TRBV15 and TRBJ1-2, with TRBD1 as a possible D gene (6 bases). Germline values: CDR1 LNHNV, CDR2 YYDKDF (reference sequence). The CDR3 extends over 16 amino acids. V lost 0 bases and J lost 7, with 18 bases in between.

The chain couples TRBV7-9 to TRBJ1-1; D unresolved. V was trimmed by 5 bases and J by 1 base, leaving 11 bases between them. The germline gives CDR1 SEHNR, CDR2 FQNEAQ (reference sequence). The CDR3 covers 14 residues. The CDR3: CASSDPGRNTEAFF. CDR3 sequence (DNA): TGTGCCAGCAGCGACCCCGGGAGGAACACTGAAGCTTTCTTT.

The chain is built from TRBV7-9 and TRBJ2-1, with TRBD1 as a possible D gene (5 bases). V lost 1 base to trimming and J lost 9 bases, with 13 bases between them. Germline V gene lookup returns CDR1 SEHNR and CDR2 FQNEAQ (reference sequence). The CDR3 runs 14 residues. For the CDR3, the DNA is TGTGCCAGCAGCTTAGTGGCAGGGTTCGGTGAGCAGTTCTTC. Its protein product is CASSLVAGFGEQFF.

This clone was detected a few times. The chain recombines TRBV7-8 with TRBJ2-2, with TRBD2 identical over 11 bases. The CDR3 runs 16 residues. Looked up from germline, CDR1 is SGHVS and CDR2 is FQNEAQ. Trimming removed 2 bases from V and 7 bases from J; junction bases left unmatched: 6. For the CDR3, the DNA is TGTGCCAGCAGCTTACTAGCGGGGGGCCCGCACGGGGAGCTGTTTTTT. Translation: CASSLLAGGPHGELFF. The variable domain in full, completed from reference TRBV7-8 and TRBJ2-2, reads GAGVSQSPRYKVAKRGQDVALRCDPISGHVSLFWYQQALGQGPEFLTYFQNEAQLDKSGLPSDRFFAERPEGSVSTLKIQRTQQEDSAVYLCASSLLAGGPHGELFFGEGSRLTVL.

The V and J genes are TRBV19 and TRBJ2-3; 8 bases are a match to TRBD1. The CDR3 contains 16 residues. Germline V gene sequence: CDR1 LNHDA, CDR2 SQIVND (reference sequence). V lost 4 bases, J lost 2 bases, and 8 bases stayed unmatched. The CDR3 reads CASSRGGTGATDTQYF. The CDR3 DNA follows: TGTGCCAGTAGTAGAGGGGGGACAGGAGCCACAGATACGCAGTATTTT.

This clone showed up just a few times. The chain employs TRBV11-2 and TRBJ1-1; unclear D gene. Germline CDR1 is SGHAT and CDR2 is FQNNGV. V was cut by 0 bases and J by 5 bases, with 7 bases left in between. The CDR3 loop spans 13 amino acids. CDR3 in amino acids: CASSLDAGTEAFF. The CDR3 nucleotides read TGTGCCAGCAGCTTAGATGCGGGGACTGAAGCTTTCTTT.

The CDR3 reads CASGGRSVSFF. CDR3 DNA: TGTGCTAGTGGGGGGCGGAGCGTATCGTTCTTC. The chain employs TRBV12-5 and TRBJ2-1; perhaps TRBD1 as D (5 bases). The CDR3 covers 11 residues. Germline loops: CDR1 LGHNT, CDR2 FRNRAP. Between the trimmed V and J ends, which lost 6 bases and 15 bases, there was a span of 15 bases. Filled out from reference TRBV12-5 and TRBJ2-1, the complete variable domain reads DARVTQTPRHKVTEMGQEVTMRCQPILGHNTVFWYRQTMMQGLELLAYFRNRAPLDDSGMPKDRFSAEMPDATLATLKIQPSEPRDSAVYFCASGGRSVSFFGPGTRLTVL.

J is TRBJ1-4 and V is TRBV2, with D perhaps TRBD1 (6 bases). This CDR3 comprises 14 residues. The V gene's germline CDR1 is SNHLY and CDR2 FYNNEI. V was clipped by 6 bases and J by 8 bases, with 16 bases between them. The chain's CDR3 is CASRLQGVGEKLFF. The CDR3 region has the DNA TGTGCCAGCAGATTACAGGGAGTTGGAGAAAAACTGTTTTTT.

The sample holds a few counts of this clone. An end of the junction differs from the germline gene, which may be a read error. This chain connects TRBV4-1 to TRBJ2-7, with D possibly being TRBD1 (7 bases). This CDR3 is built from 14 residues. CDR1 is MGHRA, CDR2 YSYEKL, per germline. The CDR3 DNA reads TGTGCCAGCAGCGCGGGACAGACCCTCTACGAGCAGTACTTC. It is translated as CASSAGQTLYEQYF.

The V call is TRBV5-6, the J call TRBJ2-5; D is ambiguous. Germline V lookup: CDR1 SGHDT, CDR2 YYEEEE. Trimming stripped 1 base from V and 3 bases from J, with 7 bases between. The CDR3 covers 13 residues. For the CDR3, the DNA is TGTGCCAGCAGCTTGATCAGTGAAGAGACCCAGTACTTC. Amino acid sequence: CASSLISEETQYF.

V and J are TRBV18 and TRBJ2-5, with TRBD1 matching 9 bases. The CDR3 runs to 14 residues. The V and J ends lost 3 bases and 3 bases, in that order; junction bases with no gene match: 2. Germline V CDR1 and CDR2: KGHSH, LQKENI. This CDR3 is CASSPRQGEETQYF. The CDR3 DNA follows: TGTGCCAGCTCACCTAGACAGGGGGAAGAGACCCAGTACTTC.